This T cell receptor (beta chain) emerged from a study of technical replicates of blood from a handful of donors. V dropped 7 bases and J dropped 7 bases, with 25 bases sitting between them. The CDR3 loop spans 16 amino acids. CDR1 and CDR2 from the germline V gene are MDHEN and SYDVKM. Libraries were prepared by immunoSEQ multiplex PCR; TCRdb keeps only in-frame clonotypes and omits some of them. The sample lists approximately 88,000 clones, 94% occurring once. This TCR was sampled from a human donor in good health. The sample taken for sequencing was T cells isolated from PBMCs. The rearrangement uses TRBV28 and TRBJ1-1; perhaps TRBD1 as D (5 bases). The CDR3 bases are TGTGCCAGCACCCGGTGGGGGGGTAATAGGGGCCTTGAAGCTTTCTTT. Protein: CASTRWGGNRGLEAFF.